The next 15 T cell receptor beta chains were all read from a single sample in a study of cytomegalovirus exposure and HLA in healthy donors. The PCR made use of 60 Vbeta and 13 Jbeta primers. Generated by immunoSEQ multiplex PCR, the TCRdb table keeps only in-frame clones and is missing some. The sample holds more than 150,000 clones, approximately 80% seen once. The source material was PBMCs. These receptor sequences come from a woman aged 18-35 years in good health and CMV-seropositive.

This chain joins TRBV6-1 and TRBJ1-4, with a weak D call TRBD1 (5 bases). Germline V gene lookup returns CDR1 MNHNS and CDR2 SASEGT. This CDR3 is built from 15 residues. Deletions cut 1 base from V and 7 bases from J, with 13 bases between. The CDR3 protein is CASSEGDSASEKLFF. The DNA for the CDR3 is TGTGCCAGCAGTGAAGGTGACAGCGCCAGTGAAAAACTGTTTTTT.

In its sample, this clone was seen a few times. The genes are TRBV10-3 and TRBJ2-7, with a possible D match to TRBD1 (5 bases). The V gene's germline CDR1 is ENHRY and CDR2 SYGVKD. CDR3 size: 14 residues. Trimming pared 1 base from V and 3 bases from J, leaving 10 bases between. CDR3 sequence reads: CAISELQGDYEQYF. The CDR3 DNA is TGTGCCATCAGTGAGTTACAAGGGGACTACGAGCAGTACTTC.

The chain combines TRBV9 with TRBJ2-5; 13 bases align to TRBD2. Germline loops: CDR1 SGDLS, CDR2 YYNGEE. The V and J ends lost 3 bases and 5 bases, in that order; junction bases with no gene match: 10. The CDR3 sequence is 17 residues long. The CDR3 sequence: CASSATSGGQLFETQYF. In DNA form, the CDR3 reads TGTGCCAGCAGCGCGACTAGCGGGGGGCAGCTTTTTGAGACCCAGTACTTC.

The gene calls are TRBV27 and TRBJ2-7; TRBD1 matches at 7 bases. V gave up 3 bases and J gave up 7 bases; unmatched junction bases: 12. Per the germline V gene, CDR1 is MNHEY and CDR2 is SMNVEV (reference sequence). The CDR3 extends over 15 amino acids. CDR3 bases: TGTGCCAGCAGTTTGGGGATAGACAGGGACGTTGAGCAGTACTTC. Translation: CASSLGIDRDVEQYF.

The chain recombines TRBV11-2 with TRBJ2-1; tentatively, D is TRBD1 (6 bases). The CDR3 is 15 amino acids. Trimming took off 6 bases at V and 6 bases at J, with 18 bases between the two ends. Germline V CDR1 and CDR2: SGHAT, FQNNGV. The CDR3 here is CASSSLRDKGNEQFF. In nucleotides, the CDR3 is TGTGCCAGCAGTTCCCTTCGGGACAAAGGCAATGAGCAGTTCTTC. Complete variable domain (other parts from reference TRBV11-2 and TRBJ2-1): EAGVAQSPRYKIIEKRQSVAFWCNPISGHATLYWYQQILGQGPKLLIQFQNNGVVDDSQLPKDRFSAERLKGVDSTLKIQPAKLEDSAVYLCASSSLRDKGNEQFFGPGTRLTVL.

CDR3 in DNA: TGTGCCAGCAATGGACAGGGGGCCCTCCGGCCCCAGCATTTT. Translating it yields CASNGQGALRPQHF. The chain joins TRBV2 to TRBJ1-5; 11 bases map to TRBD1. This CDR3 contains 14 residues. The V and J ends lost 7 bases and 9 bases, in that order; junction bases with no gene match: 8. Germline V gene sequence: CDR1 SNHLY, CDR2 FYNNEI.

The chain joins TRBV4-1 to TRBJ1-2; 8 positions agree with TRBD1. V shed 4 bases and J 10 bases; nucleotides not matched to a gene: 11. Germline CDR1 is MGHRA and CDR2 is YSYEKL. CDR3 length equals 14 residues. This CDR3 is CASSPPMTGAPYTF. CDR3 sequence (DNA): TGCGCCAGCAGCCCCCCTATGACAGGGGCACCCTACACCTTC.

The V call is TRBV2, the J call TRBJ2-2, with TRBD2 as a possible D gene (5 bases). Germline V gene lookup returns CDR1 SNHLY and CDR2 FYNNEI. V lost 7 bases, J lost 8 bases, and 11 bases lay in between. The CDR3 is made up of 12 amino acids. The CDR3 DNA is TGTGCCAGCACCGACGGGGAAGGGGAGCTGTTTTTT. It translates to CASTDGEGELFF.

This clone appeared a single time. The chain uses TRBV6-1 and TRBJ1-5; D perhaps matches TRBD1 (6 bases). The CDR3 spans 15 residues. With 6 bases removed from V and 0 bases from J, the gap between germline ends came to 12 bases. Germline lookup yields CDR1 MNHNS and CDR2 SASEGT. In DNA form, the CDR3 reads TGTGCCAGCAGCGGACAGCTGATTAGCAATCAGCCCCAGCATTTT. Protein: CASSGQLISNQPQHF.

Of note for this clone: One end of the junction varies from germline; a read error may be responsible. V gene TRBV7-2 combines with J gene TRBJ2-3; 11 bases agree with TRBD2. This CDR3 contains 13 residues. Per the germline V gene, CDR1 is SGHTA and CDR2 is FQGNSA. This CDR3 is CASSFSPSGGPDF. In nucleotides, the CDR3 is TGTGCCAGCAGCTTCTCTCCTAGCGGGGGGCCGGATTTT.

As DNA, the CDR3 is TGTGCCAGCAGCGATTTGACAGAATTGTTCCATGGCTACACCTTC. Translated: CASSDLTELFHGYTF. The J gene is TRBJ1-2, the V gene TRBV7-9, with D perhaps TRBD1 (5 bases). CDR1 is SEHNR, CDR2 FQNEAQ, per germline (reference sequence). The CDR3 contains 15 residues. V dropped 5 bases and J dropped 6 bases, with 19 bases sitting between them.

This sequence joins TRBV7-2 and TRBJ1-5; possible D gene TRBD1, 6 bases. Trimming shortened V by 5 bases and J by 2 bases, and 19 bases separated the two germline ends. This CDR3 is built from 17 residues. CDR1 SGHTA and CDR2 FQGNSA come from the germline V gene. For the CDR3, the DNA is TGTGCCAGCAGCCCGTGGGGAGGGGGTGGCGGCAATCAGCCCCAGCATTTT. Protein sequence: CASSPWGGGGGNQPQHF.

V usage is TRBV2 and J usage is TRBJ2-7; TRBD2 agrees at 7 bases. J was trimmed by 7 bases and V by 3 bases; bases with no gene match: 6. Germline assignment: CDR1 SNHLY and CDR2 FYNNEI. This CDR3 region has 13 residues. The CDR3, as DNA: TGTGCCAGCAGTGACCGGGGGGTTGGGGAGCAGTACTTC. Its protein product is CASSDRGVGEQYF.

The J gene is TRBJ1-4, the V gene TRBV5-5; D gene ambiguous. The CDR3 is 13 amino acids. The V gene lost 2 bases and the J gene lost 5 bases, with 7 bases spanning the gap. Germline CDR1 SGHKS, CDR2 YYEKEE (reference sequence). CDR3 sequence reads: CASSLGVNEKLFF. CDR3 in DNA: TGTGCCAGCAGCTTAGGAGTGAATGAAAAACTGTTTTTT.

This clone was recorded a few times. The rearrangement joins TRBV7-2 to TRBJ2-3, with TRBD1 as a possible D gene (5 bases). The CDR3 loop spans 14 amino acids. Germline V lookup: CDR1 SGHTA, CDR2 FQGNSA. Trimming removed 8 bases at V and 4 bases at J, with 16 bases between. CDR3 protein: CASQGLVYSDTQYF. CDR3 sequence (DNA): TGTGCCAGCCAGGGCCTGGTTTATTCAGATACGCAGTATTTT.